The T cell receptor (beta chain) under discussion was sequenced for a study of HIV-infected patients and healthy controls. TCRdb redid the calling of the 5' RACE reads with MiXCR, one entry per CDR3 protein. The table lists 50,000 to 80,000 distinct CDR3 sequences, about a fifth of them singletons. There are a few counts of this clonotype. This clonotype originated in a human donor in good health. The specimen was CD4+ T cells from blood.

The CDR3, as DNA: TGCAGTGCTAGAGAACCTAGCGGGAGGGCCCACGAGCAGTACTTC. It yields the protein CSAREPSGRAHEQYF. The chain joins TRBV20-1 to TRBJ2-7; TRBD2 agrees at 12 bases. V gave up 0 bases and J gave up 5 bases; unmatched junction bases: 5. Germline V gene sequence: CDR1 DFQATT, CDR2 SNEGSKA (reference sequence). The CDR3 spans 15 residues.